This entry lists 29 T cell receptor beta chains sequenced from one sample in a study of control samples from healthy donors and cancer patients. Profiling relied on immunoSEQ multiplex PCR, and the TCRdb table lists in-frame clones only, not all of them. Found here are some 150,000 clones, over 95% of them singletons; the top ten hold approximately 1%. Sequences were obtained from blood. The origin of the receptors is a woman aged 30 to 39 in good health.

The rearrangement links TRBV28 to TRBJ1-2; D remains ambiguous. CDR1 is MDHEN and CDR2 is SYDVKM in the germline V gene. The CDR3 runs to 15 residues. The V and J ends lost 3 bases and 4 bases respectively, with 15 bases between them. This CDR3 reads CASSFEGQPSYGYTF. Written as DNA, the CDR3 is TGTGCCAGCAGTTTCGAAGGGCAGCCTAGCTATGGCTACACCTTC.

The chain carries TRBV19 and TRBJ2-1; the match to TRBD2 covers 11 bases. The CDR3 loop spans 14 amino acids. J gave up 8 bases and V 6 bases, and 6 bases lay outside the gene matches. Germline V gives CDR1 LNHDA, CDR2 SQIVND (reference sequence). The DNA for the CDR3 is TGTGCCAGTAGGAGCCTAGCGGGAGGAGATGAGCAGTTCTTC. Translated, it gives CASRSLAGGDEQFF.

The V and J genes are TRBV6-6 and TRBJ2-2, with TRBD1 matching 12 bases. There are 16 residues in the CDR3. Germline V gene sequence: CDR1 MNHNY, CDR2 SVGAGI (reference sequence). The J segment lost 7 bases and the V segment lost 5 bases, leaving 8 bases of the junction unmatched. The CDR3 region has the DNA TGTGCCAGCAGTCGAGGGACAGGGGGCTTTAACGGGGAGCTGTTTTTT. Its protein product is CASSRGTGGFNGELFF.

The J gene is TRBJ2-7, the V gene TRBV11-1, with D perhaps assigned TRBD1 or TRBD2 (6 bases each). The V end was cut by 6 bases, the J end by 2 bases, with 14 bases between. Germline CDR1 SGHAT, CDR2 FQDESV (reference sequence). The CDR3 runs 14 residues. The CDR3 is CASSHYREAYEQYF. The CDR3 coding sequence is TGTGCCAGCAGTCACTACAGGGAGGCCTACGAGCAGTACTTC.

In its sample, this clone was seen once. The V call is TRBV5-4, the J call TRBJ1-6; possibly TRBD1 for D (6 bases). This CDR3 has 15 residues. V lost 4 bases and J 7 bases, leaving 15 bases between the germline ends. The V gene's germline CDR1 is SGHNT and CDR2 YYREEE (reference sequence). The CDR3 reads CASSPQQGYNSPLHF. The CDR3 bases are TGTGCCAGCAGCCCGCAACAGGGTTACAATTCACCCCTCCACTTT. Full variable domain (rest looked up from reference TRBV5-4 and TRBJ1-6): ETGVTQSPTHLIKTRGQQVTLRCSSQSGHNTVSWYQQALGQGPQFIFQYYREEENGRGNFPPRFSGLQFPNYSSELNVNALELDDSALYLCASSPQQGYNSPLHFGNGTRLTVT.

The table lists this clone with a few counts. The chain employs TRBV5-6 and TRBJ1-1, with no clear D. V shed 7 bases and J shed 4 bases, with 17 bases lying between them. The CDR3 spans 14 residues. CDR1 SGHDT and CDR2 YYEEEE come from the germline V gene. CDR3 residues: CASLSFSTATEAFF. Written as DNA, the CDR3 is TGTGCCAGCTTATCCTTCTCAACCGCCACTGAAGCTTTCTTT.

The V and J genes are TRBV5-1 and TRBJ1-5; tentative D call: TRBD1 (5 bases). V was clipped by 0 bases and J by 1 base, with 8 bases between them. CDR1 is SGHRS and CDR2 is YFSETQ in the germline V gene. There are 15 residues in the CDR3. DNA for the CDR3: TGCGCCAGCAGCTTGGGGGGACGGAGCAATCAGCCCCAGCATTTT. It is translated as CASSLGGRSNQPQHF. Together with reference TRBV5-1 and TRBJ1-5, the CDR3 gives the full variable domain: KAGVTQTPRYLIKTRGQQVTLSCSPISGHRSVSWYQQTPGQGLQFLFEYFSETQRNKGNFPGRFSGRQFSNSRSEMNVSTLELGDSALYLCASSLGGRSNQPQHFGDGTRLSIL.

The CDR3 DNA follows: TGTGCCAGCAGTTACCGGATTGAAGTGGAAGCTTTCTTT. It is translated as CASSYRIEVEAFF. V is TRBV6-5 and J is TRBJ1-1, with D unclear. Germline V lookup: CDR1 MNHEY, CDR2 SVGAGI. The CDR3 spans 13 residues. V was pared by 2 bases and J by 8 bases, with 12 bases between.

The chain couples TRBV27 to TRBJ2-7, with 8 bases identical to TRBD1. From germline, CDR1 is MNHEY and CDR2 SMNVEV (reference sequence). This CDR3 comprises 14 residues. The V segment lost 6 bases and the J segment 8 bases; nucleotides outside the gene matches: 12. CDR3: CASSQTGVRSKQYF. The DNA for the CDR3 is TGTGCCAGCAGCCAGACAGGGGTCAGGAGCAAGCAGTACTTC.

This clone was seen only once. V gene TRBV11-2 combines with J gene TRBJ2-1; D is uncertain. Looked up from germline, CDR1 is SGHAT and CDR2 is FQNNGV. The V end was cut by 2 bases, the J end by 7 bases, with 15 bases between. CDR3 size: 15 residues. The CDR3 loop reads CASSLPPILGNEQFF. CDR3 DNA sequence: TGTGCCAGCAGCTTACCCCCGATCTTAGGGAATGAGCAGTTCTTC.

V and J are TRBV19 and TRBJ2-7; unclear D gene. The CDR3 is made up of 12 amino acids. The V end lost 5 bases, the J end lost 5 bases, and 10 bases lay between the germline ends. Germline loops: CDR1 LNHDA, CDR2 SQIVND (reference sequence). CDR3 sequence (DNA): TGTGCCAGTAGTGACGGTTGGGACGAGCAGTACTTC. Protein sequence: CASSDGWDEQYF.

The rearrangement links TRBV5-1 to TRBJ1-4, with no clear D. There are 12 residues in the CDR3. The germline CDR1 and CDR2 sequences are SGHRS and YFSETQ. V lost 0 bases and J 6 bases, leaving 3 bases between the germline ends. The CDR3 loop is CASSLDDEKLFF. CDR3 DNA sequence: TGCGCCAGCAGCTTGGACGATGAAAAACTGTTTTTT.

The rearrangement uses TRBV18 and TRBJ1-2; 7 nucleotides align to TRBD1. The CDR3 is made up of 13 amino acids. Trimming removed 5 bases from V and 5 bases from J; junction bases left unmatched: 5. Germline V lookup: CDR1 KGHSH, CDR2 LQKENI. Here the CDR3 reads CASSSIQGYGYTF. Here the CDR3 DNA reads TGTGCCAGCTCATCTATACAGGGGTATGGCTACACCTTC.

The chain links TRBV5-4 to TRBJ1-2; 9 positions match TRBD1. CDR3 length: 13 residues. J was trimmed by 6 bases and V by 4 bases; bases with no gene match: 4. CDR1 and CDR2 (germline): SGHNT, YYREEE (reference sequence). The CDR3 coding sequence is TGTGCCAGCAGCCAGACAGGGGGAGATGGCTACACCTTC. As protein: CASSQTGGDGYTF.

The chain is built from TRBV3-1 (or the pseudogene TRBV3-2) and TRBJ2-5; D tentatively fits TRBD1 or TRBD2 (5 bases each). The V gene's germline CDR1 is LGHDT and CDR2 YNNKEL (reference sequence). Trimming removed 1 base at V and 4 bases at J, with 10 bases between. This CDR3 has 14 amino acids. The DNA for the CDR3 is TGTGCCAGCAGCCAAGGGGCAGGGACAGAGACCCAGTACTTC. As protein: CASSQGAGTETQYF.

V gene TRBV6-1 combines with J gene TRBJ1-1, with D possibly matching TRBD1 (6 bases). The CDR3 extends over 13 amino acids. Germline V gives CDR1 MNHNS, CDR2 SASEGT. Trimming shortened V by 2 bases and J by 11 bases, and 15 bases separated the two germline ends. This chain's CDR3 is CASSETQTGYAFF. The CDR3 nucleotides read TGTGCCAGCAGTGAAACCCAAACAGGGTATGCTTTCTTT.

The rearrangement links TRBV3-1 (or the pseudogene TRBV3-2) to TRBJ2-5, with D maybe TRBD2 (6 bases). Germline assignment: CDR1 LGHDT and CDR2 YNNKEL (reference sequence). The CDR3 has 14 residues. Trimming left V 0 bases short and J 4 bases short, with 9 bases between. The CDR3 spells CASSQDAGLETQYF. The CDR3 coding sequence is TGTGCCAGCAGCCAAGATGCGGGGTTAGAGACCCAGTACTTC.

The chain links TRBV12-3 or TRBV12-4 to TRBJ2-7; a weak D match, TRBD1 (6 bases). V gave up 2 bases and J gave up 9 bases, with 14 bases separating them. The CDR3 sequence is 13 residues long. CDR3 DNA: TGTGCCAGCAGTTTACCTGGACAGCAGAGGCAGTACTTC. It specifies CASSLPGQQRQYF.

The gene calls are TRBV11-2 and TRBJ2-7; D may be TRBD1 (6 bases). The germline CDR1 and CDR2 sequences are SGHAT and FQNNGV. Trimming pared 4 bases from V and 4 bases from J, leaving 17 bases between. The CDR3 is 15 amino acids. For the CDR3, the DNA is TGTGCCAGCAGCTCAACGAGGGGGATTCAATACGAGCAGTACTTC. This sequence encodes CASSSTRGIQYEQYF. Based on the CDR3 plus reference TRBV11-2 and TRBJ2-7, the full variable domain is EAGVAQSPRYKIIEKRQSVAFWCNPISGHATLYWYQQILGQGPKLLIQFQNNGVVDDSQLPKDRFSAERLKGVDSTLKIQPAKLEDSAVYLCASSSTRGIQYEQYFGPGTRLTVT.

V and J are TRBV28 and TRBJ1-2; D is undetermined. This CDR3 region has 14 residues. Per the germline V gene, CDR1 is MDHEN and CDR2 is SYDVKM. V was clipped by 7 bases and J by 6 bases, with 18 bases between them. The CDR3 nucleotides read TGTGCCAGCACCCTGGAGAGCCTACCTGATGGCTACACCTTC. As protein: CASTLESLPDGYTF.

V and J are TRBV3-1 (or the pseudogene TRBV3-2) and TRBJ2-5, with TRBD1 identical over 7 bases. Trimming at V came to 1 base and at J to 2 bases, leaving 4 bases not matched to a gene. This CDR3 has 15 residues. Germline CDR1 and CDR2: LGHDT and YNNKEL (reference sequence). CDR3 sequence (DNA): TGTGCCAGCAGCCAAGGAGGGGGCATGCAAGAGACCCAGTACTTC. Residues: CASSQGGGMQETQYF.

The chain uses TRBV2 and TRBJ1-1; D is uncertain. V was trimmed by 0 bases and J by 0 bases, leaving 5 bases between them. Germline V gene sequence: CDR1 SNHLY, CDR2 FYNNEI. This CDR3 comprises 14 residues. Here the CDR3 reads CASSEAGMNTEAFF. As DNA, the CDR3 is TGTGCCAGCAGTGAAGCAGGGATGAACACTGAAGCTTTCTTT.

The chain is built from TRBV19 and TRBJ2-4, with TRBD2 identical over 14 bases. This CDR3 comprises 14 residues. The germline V gene encodes CDR1 LNHDA and CDR2 SQIVND (reference sequence). The trim removed 5 bases at V and 15 bases at J, leaving 9 bases unmatched. CDR3 DNA sequence: TGTGCCAGTAGTTCGGGACTAGCGGGAGTTAGGCGGTACTTC. Its protein product is CASSSGLAGVRRYF.

The genes are TRBV18 and TRBJ2-7; D is perhaps TRBD1 or TRBD2 (5 bases each). CDR1 is KGHSH, CDR2 LQKENI, per germline. V lost 0 bases and J lost 0, with 18 bases in between. The CDR3 has 18 residues. The CDR3 region is CASSPPLRSGTASYEQYF. The CDR3 DNA reads TGTGCCAGCTCACCACCGCTTCGTTCAGGGACGGCCTCCTACGAGCAGTACTTC.

The V and J genes are TRBV19 and TRBJ1-1; 7 nucleotides match TRBD1. Per germline, CDR1 LNHDA and CDR2 SQIVND (reference sequence). The CDR3 runs 16 residues. The junction had 12 bases not matched to a gene; V was cut back by 5 bases and J by 3 bases. This chain's CDR3 is CASSSPMTGYDTEAFF. The CDR3 nucleotides are TGTGCCAGTAGTTCCCCTATGACAGGGTATGACACTGAAGCTTTCTTT.

This clone was seen more than once but under ten times. V usage is TRBV4-2 and J usage is TRBJ2-5; 13 bases map to TRBD2. V was pared by 1 base and J by 2 bases, with 10 bases of the junction left unmatched. CDR3 length: 19 residues. Germline CDR1 LGHNA, CDR2 YNFKEQ. The CDR3 bases are TGTGCCAGCAGCCAAGGGGATCCGGGACTAGCGGGGCAACAAGAGACCCAGTACTTC. Translated, it gives CASSQGDPGLAGQQETQYF.

The chain combines TRBV11-3 with TRBJ2-3; 10 positions agree with TRBD1. The V gene end was trimmed by 4 bases and the J gene end by 4 bases; junction bases not matched to a gene: 2. Per the germline V gene, CDR1 is SGHNT and CDR2 is YENEEA. The CDR3 sequence is 14 residues long. The CDR3 sequence: CASSSGTGADTQYF. As DNA, the CDR3 is TGTGCCAGCAGCTCCGGGACAGGGGCAGATACGCAGTATTTT.

V usage is TRBV27 and J usage is TRBJ2-1; D ambiguous. Between the trimmed V and J ends, which lost 3 bases and 9 bases, there was a span of 9 bases. Germline loops: CDR1 MNHEY, CDR2 SMNVEV (reference sequence). This CDR3 spans 12 amino acids. The CDR3 DNA is TGTGCCAGCAGTTTTTTGCATTCTGAGCAGTTCTTC. Its translation: CASSFLHSEQFF.

The V gene is TRBV5-1, the J gene TRBJ2-1, with D unclear. The germline V gene encodes CDR1 SGHRS and CDR2 YFSETQ. Trimming cost V 6 bases and J 4 bases, with 14 bases left between them. CDR3 size: 14 residues. The CDR3 DNA follows: TGCGCCAGCACCTCGGGCCTAGTATACAATGAGCAGTTCTTC. Translated, it gives CASTSGLVYNEQFF.